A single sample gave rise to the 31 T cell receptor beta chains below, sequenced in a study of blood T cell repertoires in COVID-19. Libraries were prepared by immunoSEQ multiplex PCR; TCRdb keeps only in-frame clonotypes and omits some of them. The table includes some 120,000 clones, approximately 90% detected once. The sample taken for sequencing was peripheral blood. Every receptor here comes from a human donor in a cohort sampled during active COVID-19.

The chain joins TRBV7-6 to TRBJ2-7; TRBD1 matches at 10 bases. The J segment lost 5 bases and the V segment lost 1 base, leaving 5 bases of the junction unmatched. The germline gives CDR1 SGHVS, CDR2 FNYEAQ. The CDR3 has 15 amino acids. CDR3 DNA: TGTGCCAGCAGCTTAGAGACAGGGGGCTGGAACGAGCAGTACTTC. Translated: CASSLETGGWNEQYF.

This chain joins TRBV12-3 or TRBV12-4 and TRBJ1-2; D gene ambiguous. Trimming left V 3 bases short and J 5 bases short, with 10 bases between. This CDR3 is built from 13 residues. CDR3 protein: CASSFREEYGYTF. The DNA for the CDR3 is TGTGCCAGCAGTTTCCGGGAGGAATATGGCTACACCTTC.

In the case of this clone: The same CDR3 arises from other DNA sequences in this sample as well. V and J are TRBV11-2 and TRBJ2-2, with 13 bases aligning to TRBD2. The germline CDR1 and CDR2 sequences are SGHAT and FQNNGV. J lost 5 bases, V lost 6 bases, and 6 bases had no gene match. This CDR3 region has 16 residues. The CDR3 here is CASRRLAGGRTGELFF. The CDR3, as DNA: TGTGCCAGCAGGAGACTAGCGGGGGGTCGGACCGGGGAGCTGTTTTTT.

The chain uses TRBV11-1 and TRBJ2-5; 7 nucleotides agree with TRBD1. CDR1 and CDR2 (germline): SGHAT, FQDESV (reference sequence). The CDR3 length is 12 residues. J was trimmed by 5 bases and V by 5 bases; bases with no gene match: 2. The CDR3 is CASSRGRETQYF. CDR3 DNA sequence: TGTGCCAGCAGCAGGGGGCGGGAGACCCAGTACTTC.

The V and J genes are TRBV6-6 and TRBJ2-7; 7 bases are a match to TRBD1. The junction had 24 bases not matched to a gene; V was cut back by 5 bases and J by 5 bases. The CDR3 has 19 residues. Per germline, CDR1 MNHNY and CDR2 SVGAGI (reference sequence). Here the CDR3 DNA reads TGTGCCAGCAGTCCCCCCGGGGATAACAGGGGCCAGCTACTCCACGAGCAGTACTTC. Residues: CASSPPGDNRGQLLHEQYF.

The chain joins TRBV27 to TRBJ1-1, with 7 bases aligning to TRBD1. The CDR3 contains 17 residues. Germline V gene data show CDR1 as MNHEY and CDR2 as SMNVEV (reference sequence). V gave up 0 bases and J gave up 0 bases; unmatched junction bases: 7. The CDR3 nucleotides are TGTGCCAGCAGTTTATCTTCTTGGGACAGCATGAACACTGAAGCTTTCTTT. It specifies CASSLSSWDSMNTEAFF.

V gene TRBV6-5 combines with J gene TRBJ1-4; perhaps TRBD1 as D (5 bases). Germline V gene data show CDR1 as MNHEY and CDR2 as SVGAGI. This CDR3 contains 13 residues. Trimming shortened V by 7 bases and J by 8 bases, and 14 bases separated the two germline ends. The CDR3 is CASTPGLGEKLFF. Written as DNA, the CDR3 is TGTGCCAGCACCCCAGGGCTGGGAGAAAAACTGTTTTTT.

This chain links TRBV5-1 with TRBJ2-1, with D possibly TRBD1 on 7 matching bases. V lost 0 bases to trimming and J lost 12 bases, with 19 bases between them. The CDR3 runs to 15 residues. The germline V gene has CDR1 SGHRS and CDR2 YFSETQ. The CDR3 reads CASSLGDSAGQGQFF. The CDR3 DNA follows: TGCGCCAGCAGCTTGGGGGACAGCGCGGGGCAAGGGCAGTTCTTC.

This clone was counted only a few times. CDR3 DNA sequence: TGCAGTGCTAGTGTACCGACTAGCGGGAGGGCCGGGGAGACCCAGTACTTC. This gives the protein CSASVPTSGRAGETQYF. The J gene is TRBJ2-5, the V gene TRBV20-1; 14 nucleotides match TRBD2. With V trimmed by 3 bases and J by 5 bases, 11 bases remained unmatched. The length of the CDR3 is 17 residues. The germline V gene has CDR1 DFQATT and CDR2 SNEGSKA (reference sequence).

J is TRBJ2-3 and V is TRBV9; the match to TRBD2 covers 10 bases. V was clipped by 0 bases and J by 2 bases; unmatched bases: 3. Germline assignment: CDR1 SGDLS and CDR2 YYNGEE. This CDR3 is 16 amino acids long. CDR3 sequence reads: CASSVEAGGPTDTQYF. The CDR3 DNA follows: TGTGCCAGCAGCGTAGAAGCGGGAGGGCCCACAGATACGCAGTATTTT.

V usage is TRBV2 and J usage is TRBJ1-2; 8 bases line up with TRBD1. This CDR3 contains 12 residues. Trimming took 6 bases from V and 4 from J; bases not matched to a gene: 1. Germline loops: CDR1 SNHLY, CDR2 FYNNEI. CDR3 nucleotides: TGTGCCAGCAGGGGACAGGTCTATGGCTACACCTTC. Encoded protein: CASRGQVYGYTF.

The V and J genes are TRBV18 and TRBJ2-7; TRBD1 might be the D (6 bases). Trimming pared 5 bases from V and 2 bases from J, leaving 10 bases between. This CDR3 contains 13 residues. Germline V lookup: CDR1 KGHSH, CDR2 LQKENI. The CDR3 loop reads CASSSNRAYEQYF. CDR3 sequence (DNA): TGTGCCAGCTCAAGTAACAGGGCCTACGAGCAGTACTTC.

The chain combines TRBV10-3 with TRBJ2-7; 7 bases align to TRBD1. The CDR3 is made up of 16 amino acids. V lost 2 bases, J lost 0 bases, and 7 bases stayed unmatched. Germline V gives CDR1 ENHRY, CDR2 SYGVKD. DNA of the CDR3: TGTGCCATCAGTGAGACGGCCGGGACAGCCTCCTACGAGCAGTACTTC. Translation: CAISETAGTASYEQYF.

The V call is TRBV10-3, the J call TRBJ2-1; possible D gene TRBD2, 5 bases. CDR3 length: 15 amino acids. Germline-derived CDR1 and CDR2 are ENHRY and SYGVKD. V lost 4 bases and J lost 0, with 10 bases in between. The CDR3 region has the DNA TGTGCCATCAGTGGGAAAGCGGACTCCTACAATGAGCAGTTCTTC. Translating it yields CAISGKADSYNEQFF.

Here the CDR3 DNA reads TGTGCCAGCAGTTTGACTGGCCTGAGCAATCAGCCCCAGCATTTT. It codes for CASSLTGLSNQPQHF. V and J are TRBV6-5 and TRBJ1-5; D gene uncertain. The CDR3 extends over 15 amino acids. Germline values: CDR1 MNHEY, CDR2 SVGAGI. V lost 4 bases and J 1 base, leaving 11 bases between the germline ends.

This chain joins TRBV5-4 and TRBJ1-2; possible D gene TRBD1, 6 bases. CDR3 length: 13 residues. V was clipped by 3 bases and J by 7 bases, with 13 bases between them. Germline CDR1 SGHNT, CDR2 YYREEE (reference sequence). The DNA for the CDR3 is TGTGCCAGCAGCTCAACAGGGCTAGGTGGCTACACCTTC. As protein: CASSSTGLGGYTF.

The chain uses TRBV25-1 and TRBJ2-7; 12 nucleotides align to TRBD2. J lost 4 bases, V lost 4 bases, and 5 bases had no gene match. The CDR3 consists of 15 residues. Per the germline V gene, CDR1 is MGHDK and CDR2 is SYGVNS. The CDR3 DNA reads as TGTGCCAGCAGTGCACGGACTAGCGGGATGTACGAGCAGTACTTC. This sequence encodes CASSARTSGMYEQYF.

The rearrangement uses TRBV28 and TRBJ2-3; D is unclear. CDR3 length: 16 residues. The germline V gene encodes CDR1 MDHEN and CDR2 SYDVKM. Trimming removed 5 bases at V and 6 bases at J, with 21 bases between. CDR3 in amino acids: CASSGQLTPLLDTQYF. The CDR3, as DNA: TGTGCCAGCAGTGGGCAACTCACGCCCTTATTGGATACGCAGTATTTT.

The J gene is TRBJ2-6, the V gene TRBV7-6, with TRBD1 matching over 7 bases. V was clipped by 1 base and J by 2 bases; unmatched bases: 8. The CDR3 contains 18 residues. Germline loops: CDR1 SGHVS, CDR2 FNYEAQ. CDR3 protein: CASSLGIRDSPGANVLTF. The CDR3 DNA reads TGTGCCAGCAGCTTAGGGATACGGGACAGTCCTGGGGCCAACGTCCTGACTTTC.

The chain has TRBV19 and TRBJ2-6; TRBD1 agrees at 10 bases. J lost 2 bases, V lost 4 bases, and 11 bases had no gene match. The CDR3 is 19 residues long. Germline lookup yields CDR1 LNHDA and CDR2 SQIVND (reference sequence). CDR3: CASSSPDRGGVAGANVLTF. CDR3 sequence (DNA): TGTGCCAGTAGTAGCCCGGACAGGGGGGGCGTAGCTGGGGCCAACGTCCTGACTTTC.

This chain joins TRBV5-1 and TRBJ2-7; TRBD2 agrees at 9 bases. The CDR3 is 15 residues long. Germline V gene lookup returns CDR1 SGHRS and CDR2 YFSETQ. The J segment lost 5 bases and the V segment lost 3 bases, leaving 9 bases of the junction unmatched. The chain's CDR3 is CASSYTGLAVDEQYF. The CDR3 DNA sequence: TGCGCCAGCAGCTATACGGGACTAGCTGTAGACGAGCAGTACTTC.

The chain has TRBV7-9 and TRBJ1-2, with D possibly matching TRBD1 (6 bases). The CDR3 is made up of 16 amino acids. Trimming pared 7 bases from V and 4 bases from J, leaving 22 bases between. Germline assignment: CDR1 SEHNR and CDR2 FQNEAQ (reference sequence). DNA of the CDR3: TGTGCCAGCAACCCAATGGGGGGGGCGCAGGGCTATGGCTACACCTTC. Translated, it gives CASNPMGGAQGYGYTF.

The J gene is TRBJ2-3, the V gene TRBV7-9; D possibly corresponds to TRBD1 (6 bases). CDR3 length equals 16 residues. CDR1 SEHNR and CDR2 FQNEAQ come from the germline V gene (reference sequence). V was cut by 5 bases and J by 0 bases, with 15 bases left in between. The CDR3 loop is CASSHQTGPSTDTQYF. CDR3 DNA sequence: TGTGCCAGCAGCCACCAGACAGGTCCCAGCACAGATACGCAGTATTTT.

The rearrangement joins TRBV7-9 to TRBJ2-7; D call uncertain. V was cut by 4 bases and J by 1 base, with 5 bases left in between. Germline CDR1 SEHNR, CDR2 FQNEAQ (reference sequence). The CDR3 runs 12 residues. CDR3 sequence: CASSSSSYEQYF. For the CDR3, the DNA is TGTGCCAGCAGCTCTTCGTCCTACGAGCAGTACTTC.

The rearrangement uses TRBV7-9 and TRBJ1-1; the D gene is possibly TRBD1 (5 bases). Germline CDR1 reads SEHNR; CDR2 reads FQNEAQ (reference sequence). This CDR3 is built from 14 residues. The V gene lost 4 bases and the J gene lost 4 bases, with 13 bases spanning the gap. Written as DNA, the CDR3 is TGTGCCAGCAGCTCGGGACTGATGCGCACTGAAGCTTTCTTT. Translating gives CASSSGLMRTEAFF.

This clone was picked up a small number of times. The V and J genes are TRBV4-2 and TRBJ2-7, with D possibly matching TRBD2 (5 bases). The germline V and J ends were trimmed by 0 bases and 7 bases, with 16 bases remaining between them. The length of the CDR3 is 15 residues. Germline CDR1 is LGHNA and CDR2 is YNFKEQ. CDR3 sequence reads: CASSQETGILEEQYF. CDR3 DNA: TGTGCCAGCAGCCAAGAAACGGGGATACTGGAGGAGCAGTACTTC.

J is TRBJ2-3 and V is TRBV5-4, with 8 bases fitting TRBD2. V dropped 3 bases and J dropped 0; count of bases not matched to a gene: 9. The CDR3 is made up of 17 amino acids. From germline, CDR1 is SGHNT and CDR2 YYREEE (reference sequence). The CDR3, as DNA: TGTGCCAGCAGCTCTCCGAAGACTAGCGCTAGCACAGATACGCAGTATTTT. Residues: CASSSPKTSASTDTQYF.

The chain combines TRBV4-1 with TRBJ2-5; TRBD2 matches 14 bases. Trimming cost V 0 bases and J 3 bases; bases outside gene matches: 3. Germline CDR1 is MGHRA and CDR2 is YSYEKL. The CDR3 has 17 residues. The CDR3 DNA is TGCGCCAGCAGCCAAGAGGGGACTAGCGGGGGTAAAGAGACCCAGTACTTC. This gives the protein CASSQEGTSGGKETQYF.

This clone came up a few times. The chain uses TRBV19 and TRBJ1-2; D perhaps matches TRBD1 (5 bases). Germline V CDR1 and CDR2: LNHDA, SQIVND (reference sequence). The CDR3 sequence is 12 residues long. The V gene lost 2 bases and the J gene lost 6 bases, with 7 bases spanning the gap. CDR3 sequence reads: CASSIRGNGYTF. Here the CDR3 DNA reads TGTGCCAGTAGTATAAGGGGAAATGGCTACACCTTC.

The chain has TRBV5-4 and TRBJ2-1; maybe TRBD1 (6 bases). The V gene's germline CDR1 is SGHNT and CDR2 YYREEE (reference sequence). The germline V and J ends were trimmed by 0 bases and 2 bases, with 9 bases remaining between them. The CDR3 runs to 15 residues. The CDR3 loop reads CASSLGQATYNEQFF. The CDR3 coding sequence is TGTGCCAGCAGCTTGGGACAGGCTACCTACAATGAGCAGTTCTTC.

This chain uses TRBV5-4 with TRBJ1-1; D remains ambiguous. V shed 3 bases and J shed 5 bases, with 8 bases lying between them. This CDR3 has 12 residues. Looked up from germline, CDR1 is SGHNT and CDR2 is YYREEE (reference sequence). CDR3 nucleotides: TGTGCCAGCAGCTGGGCGGGAACTGAAGCTTTCTTT. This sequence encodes CASSWAGTEAFF.